This T cell receptor (beta chain) stems from a study of T cells in Graves' hyperthyroidism and ophthalmopathy. The germline CDR1 and CDR2 sequences are SGHVS and FQNEAQ. V was clipped by 3 bases and J by 2 bases, with 8 bases between them. This CDR3 contains 14 residues. The CDR3 regions of TCR beta were amplified from RNA transcripts. A first-round RT-PCR of the TCR CDR3 used the HTBI primer set. TCRdb analysed the multiplex PCR reads with MiXCR anew, one entry per CDR3 protein. This table has around 400,000 distinct CDR3 sequences, 15% to 18% appearing once. Study conclusions and caveats: Expanded thyroid clonotypes (above 0.001) were mostly also found in blood.

Ten or more counts support this clonotype. Antigen unknown. For the diagnoses, clinical symptoms, serum thyroxine and TRAb, thyroid ultrasound and orbital computed tomography were used. The source of the PBMCs was approximately 9.5 ml of fresh peripheral blood. This chain joins TRBV7-8 and TRBJ2-1; D is ambiguous. The sequence came from a woman aged 18-29 years with Graves' hyperthyroidism that later progressed to Graves' ophthalmopathy. Sequencing input: blood. The CDR3 reads CASSFKSTYNEQFF. The CDR3 DNA sequence: TGTGCCAGCAGCTTCAAATCTACCTACAATGAGCAGTTCTTC.